These 21 T cell receptor beta chains were sequenced from one sample in a study of blood T cell repertoires in COVID-19. The repertoire was sequenced with immunoSEQ multiplex PCR; TCRdb's copy has only in-frame clones and lacks some. Among under 200,000 clones, about 85% were seen once, and the ten largest hold 20% to 25%. The sequencing sample was made of peripheral blood. The receptors come from a man aged 55 to 69 with active or convalescent COVID-19.

The chain is built from TRBV6-5 and TRBJ1-4; D is ambiguous. Per germline, CDR1 MNHEY and CDR2 SVGAGI. The CDR3 extends over 14 amino acids. Trimming cost V 8 bases and J 4 bases, with 14 bases left between them. The CDR3 DNA reads as TGTGCCAGCGAATTGGGAGGGTTTAATGAAAAACTGTTTTTT. This encodes CASELGGFNEKLFF.

In DNA form, the CDR3 reads TGTGCCAGCAGTAAGACTAGCGGGGGCTACAATGAGCAGTTCTTC. Translation: CASSKTSGGYNEQFF. The genes are TRBV11-2 and TRBJ2-1, with 12 bases lining up with TRBD2. CDR3 size: 15 residues. Germline V CDR1 and CDR2: SGHAT, FQNNGV. The V and J ends lost 6 bases and 3 bases, in that order; junction bases with no gene match: 3.

This clone was recorded a few times. The chain uses TRBV5-1 and TRBJ1-4; D is perhaps TRBD1 (6 bases). Trimming took 4 bases from V and 4 from J, leaving 14 bases between them. This CDR3 region has 15 residues. Germline lookup yields CDR1 SGHRS and CDR2 YFSETQ. The chain's CDR3 is CASSIGQPHNEKLFF. The CDR3 DNA reads TGCGCCAGCAGCATCGGACAGCCTCATAATGAAAAACTGTTTTTT. Combining the CDR3 with reference TRBV5-1 and TRBJ1-4 gives the whole variable domain KAGVTQTPRYLIKTRGQQVTLSCSPISGHRSVSWYQQTPGQGLQFLFEYFSETQRNKGNFPGRFSGRQFSNSRSEMNVSTLELGDSALYLCASSIGQPHNEKLFFGSGTQLSVL.

The chain uses TRBV19 and TRBJ1-1; tentative D call: TRBD1 (6 bases). There are 11 residues in the CDR3. The ends were cut back, 4 bases at V and 8 bases at J, with 8 bases in the middle. The germline gives CDR1 LNHDA, CDR2 SQIVND (reference sequence). The CDR3 reads CASSTGTEAFF. CDR3 DNA: TGTGCCAGTAGTACCGGGACAGAAGCTTTCTTT. Full variable domain (missing parts from reference TRBV19 and TRBJ1-1): DGGITQSPKYLFRKEGQNVTLSCEQNLNHDAMYWYRQDPGQGLRLIYYSQIVNDFQKGDIAEGYSVSREKKESFPLTVTSAQKNPTAFYLCASSTGTEAFFGQGTRLTVV.

The genes are TRBV11-2 and TRBJ2-5; TRBD1 aligns across 8 bases. The trim removed 5 bases at V and 5 bases at J, leaving 4 bases unmatched. CDR1 is SGHAT, CDR2 FQNNGV, per germline. The CDR3 length is 13 residues. CDR3 sequence (DNA): TGTGCCAGCAGCAGACAGGGGAGGGAGACCCAGTACTTC. Translated, it gives CASSRQGRETQYF.

The rearrangement joins TRBV5-1 to TRBJ1-1, with TRBD1 matching over 8 bases. Per germline, CDR1 SGHRS and CDR2 YFSETQ. J gave up 4 bases and V 3 bases, and 11 bases lay outside the gene matches. The CDR3 loop spans 16 amino acids. CDR3 in DNA: TGCGCCAGCAGCTCTTCCCCGGGACAGGATGGCACTGAAGCTTTCTTT. Residues: CASSSSPGQDGTEAFF. The full variable domain, its missing parts supplied by reference TRBV5-1 and TRBJ1-1, is KAGVTQTPRYLIKTRGQQVTLSCSPISGHRSVSWYQQTPGQGLQFLFEYFSETQRNKGNFPGRFSGRQFSNSRSEMNVSTLELGDSALYLCASSSSPGQDGTEAFFGQGTRLTVV.

The V call is TRBV4-2, the J call TRBJ2-3, with 7 bases aligning to TRBD1. The CDR3 is 15 residues long. CDR1 and CDR2 (germline): LGHNA, YNFKEQ. With V trimmed by 0 bases and J by 5 bases, 5 bases remained unmatched. The CDR3 is CASSQELQGKDTQYF. The CDR3 DNA sequence: TGTGCCAGCAGCCAAGAGTTACAGGGGAAAGATACGCAGTATTTT.

The CDR3 region has the DNA TGTGCCAGCAGCTTGGCGGGTGTCACTGAAGCTTTCTTT. It specifies CASSLAGVTEAFF. The genes are TRBV5-6 and TRBJ1-1, with no clear D. Looked up from germline, CDR1 is SGHDT and CDR2 is YYEEEE. This CDR3 spans 13 amino acids. V gave up 0 bases and J gave up 4 bases, with 7 bases separating them. Based on the CDR3 plus reference TRBV5-6 and TRBJ1-1, the full variable domain is DAGVTQSPTHLIKTRGQQVTLRCSPKSGHDTVSWYQQALGQGPQFIFQYYEEEERQRGNFPDRFSGHQFPNYSSELNVNALLLGDSALYLCASSLAGVTEAFFGQGTRLTVV.

The chain links TRBV5-1 to TRBJ1-2; 8 bases align to TRBD1. The trim removed 4 bases at V and 6 bases at J, leaving 5 bases unmatched. This CDR3 spans 13 amino acids. Looked up from germline, CDR1 is SGHRS and CDR2 is YFSETQ. The CDR3 sequence is CASSSLTGDGYTF. The DNA for the CDR3 is TGCGCCAGCAGCAGTCTGACAGGGGATGGCTACACCTTC.

The chain couples TRBV6-6 to TRBJ1-6; a weak D match, TRBD1 (6 bases). Germline CDR1 reads MNHNY; CDR2 reads SVGAGI (reference sequence). CDR3 size: 19 residues. V was pared by 5 bases and J by 0 bases, with 20 bases between. CDR3 nucleotides: TGTGCCAGCAGTCCAACTCAGACAGGAGCCAACTCCTATAATTCACCCCTCCACTTT. This encodes CASSPTQTGANSYNSPLHF.

V gene TRBV6-5 combines with J gene TRBJ1-2; no definite D call. V was cut by 6 bases and J by 9 bases, with 17 bases left in between. The CDR3 runs 13 residues. CDR1 and CDR2 from the germline V gene are MNHEY and SVGAGI. CDR3 nucleotides: TGTGCCAGCAGCGACTCTTTACCAGCGAGCTACACCTTC. Protein product: CASSDSLPASYTF.

The V and J genes are TRBV12-3 or TRBV12-4 and TRBJ1-1; D is ambiguous. This CDR3 is 12 amino acids long. Trimming cost V 2 bases and J 7 bases, with 8 bases left between them. The CDR3 is CASSLHSSEAFF. The CDR3 bases are TGTGCCAGCAGTTTACACAGTAGTGAAGCTTTCTTT.

J is TRBJ2-2 and V is TRBV5-1; 12 bases match TRBD2. The CDR3 is 18 residues long. Looked up from germline, CDR1 is SGHRS and CDR2 is YFSETQ. Trimming at V came to 4 bases and at J to 7 bases, leaving 14 bases not matched to a gene. The CDR3, as DNA: TGCGCCAGCAGCCCAGGCGGGCTAGCGGGGGGGCTCAGCGGGGAGCTGTTTTTT. As protein: CASSPGGLAGGLSGELFF. Full variable domain (outside the CDR3, taken from reference TRBV5-1 and TRBJ2-2): KAGVTQTPRYLIKTRGQQVTLSCSPISGHRSVSWYQQTPGQGLQFLFEYFSETQRNKGNFPGRFSGRQFSNSRSEMNVSTLELGDSALYLCASSPGGLAGGLSGELFFGEGSRLTVL.

J is TRBJ1-5 and V is TRBV19, with 9 bases fitting TRBD1. V was clipped by 1 base and J by 4 bases; unmatched bases: 8. Germline V gene lookup returns CDR1 LNHDA and CDR2 SQIVND (reference sequence). The CDR3 totals 17 residues. Written as DNA, the CDR3 is TGTGCCAGTAGTATAGGTCTGGGACAGGGTCTGAATCAGCCCCAGCATTTT. It encodes CASSIGLGQGLNQPQHF. Using reference TRBV19 and TRBJ1-5 for the parts outside the CDR3, the full variable domain is DGGITQSPKYLFRKEGQNVTLSCEQNLNHDAMYWYRQDPGQGLRLIYYSQIVNDFQKGDIAEGYSVSREKKESFPLTVTSAQKNPTAFYLCASSIGLGQGLNQPQHFGDGTRLSIL.

The chain carries TRBV7-9 and TRBJ1-2, with D possibly being TRBD1 (6 bases). The V end lost 5 bases, the J end lost 0 bases, and 19 bases lay between the germline ends. Germline CDR1 SEHNR, CDR2 FQNEAQ (reference sequence). This CDR3 is 17 amino acids long. The CDR3 is CASSQGTLGGSNYGYTF. CDR3 DNA sequence: TGTGCCAGCAGCCAGGGGACCTTAGGTGGTTCTAACTATGGCTACACCTTC.

This clone was recorded a few times. Written as DNA, the CDR3 is TGTGCCAGCAGCTCGAAGTCCGGGTCTCTTAATGAGCAGTTCTTC. Translation gives CASSSKSGSLNEQFF. J is TRBJ2-1 and V is TRBV11-3; D ambiguous. With 4 bases removed from V and 7 bases from J, the gap between germline ends came to 17 bases. CDR1 is SGHNT, CDR2 YENEEA, per germline. The CDR3 has 15 residues.

The chain links TRBV12-3 or TRBV12-4 to TRBJ1-2, with TRBD1 as a possible D gene (5 bases). Deletions cut 4 bases from V and 1 base from J, with 7 bases between. This CDR3 has 13 residues. The CDR3 sequence is CASSWTSNYGYTF. The CDR3 DNA follows: TGTGCCAGCAGTTGGACAAGTAACTATGGCTACACCTTC.

The J gene is TRBJ1-6, the V gene TRBV7-9, with 9 bases fitting TRBD1. The J segment lost 9 bases and the V segment lost 1 base, leaving 1 base of the junction unmatched. There are 14 residues in the CDR3. Germline CDR1 is SEHNR and CDR2 is FQNEAQ (reference sequence). CDR3: CASSLETGGSPLHF. The CDR3 DNA sequence: TGTGCCAGCAGCTTAGAGACAGGGGGTTCACCCCTCCACTTT.

The genes are TRBV11-2 and TRBJ2-5; D is unclear. V was clipped by 5 bases and J by 0 bases, with 16 bases between them. Germline loops: CDR1 SGHAT, CDR2 FQNNGV. This CDR3 has 16 residues. As DNA, the CDR3 is TGTGCCAGCAGCCCCCTTAAACTACAATACCAAGAGACCCAGTACTTC. Its translation: CASSPLKLQYQETQYF.

The chain combines TRBV19 with TRBJ2-2; 11 nucleotides agree with TRBD2. V lost 6 bases to trimming and J lost 7 bases; unmatched junction nucleotides: 10. The CDR3 extends over 16 amino acids. The germline CDR1 and CDR2 sequences are LNHDA and SQIVND (reference sequence). CDR3 region: CASSPYSGGASGELFF. CDR3 coding DNA: TGTGCCAGTAGCCCTTATAGCGGGGGGGCCAGCGGGGAGCTGTTTTTT.

To note about this clone: A read error may account for a junction end that differs from germline. The chain carries TRBV19 and TRBJ1-4, with 7 bases lining up with TRBD1. This CDR3 is built from 16 residues. Germline assignment: CDR1 LNHDA and CDR2 SQIVND (reference sequence). CDR3: CASSIRAHRGDEQLFF. In DNA form, the CDR3 reads TGTGCCAGTAGTATTCGGGCCCACAGGGGAGATGAACAACTGTTTTTT.